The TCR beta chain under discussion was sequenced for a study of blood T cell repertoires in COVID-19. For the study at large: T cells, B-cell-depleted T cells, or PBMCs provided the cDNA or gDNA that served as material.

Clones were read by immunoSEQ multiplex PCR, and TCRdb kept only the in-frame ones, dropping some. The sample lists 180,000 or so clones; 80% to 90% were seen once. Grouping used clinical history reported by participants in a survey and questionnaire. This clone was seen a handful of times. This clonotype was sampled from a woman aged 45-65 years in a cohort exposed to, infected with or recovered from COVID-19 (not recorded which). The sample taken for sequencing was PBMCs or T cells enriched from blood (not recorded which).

Written as DNA, the CDR3 is TGTGCCAGCAGGGACAGCCGTTCTGGAAACACCATATATTTT. Translated, it gives CASRDSRSGNTIYF. The chain employs TRBV5-5 and TRBJ1-3, with D perhaps matching TRBD1 (6 bases). This CDR3 spans 14 amino acids. The germline gives CDR1 SGHKS, CDR2 YYEKEE (reference sequence). The V gene lost 5 bases and the J gene lost 1 base, with 10 bases spanning the gap.